The sequence of this T cell receptor beta chain was determined in a study of blood T cell repertoires in COVID-19. Study in general: Sites across the United States, Italy and Spain contributed samples from acute and convalescent COVID-19. T cells, B-cell-depleted T cells, or PBMCs provided the cDNA or gDNA that served as material.

Per the study methods: Cell counts per sample came from amplifying reference gene primers. Libraries were prepared by immunoSEQ multiplex PCR; TCRdb keeps only in-frame clonotypes and omits some of them. V, J and clone size reflect that table, while D and trimming were determined from the DNA. The data contain about 120,000 clones, 85% to 90% of them singletons. This CDR3 region has 15 residues. The germline CDR1 and CDR2 sequences are SEHNR and FQNEAQ (reference sequence). Trimming shortened V by 5 bases and J by 4 bases, and 18 bases separated the two germline ends. Sequenced input: peripheral blood. This receptor was identified in a woman between 70 and 85 years old with acute or convalescent COVID-19. The chain carries TRBV7-9 and TRBJ2-7; tentative D call: TRBD1 (6 bases). The CDR3 spells CASSALGAGQYEQYF. As DNA, the CDR3 is TGTGCCAGCAGCGCCCTGGGGGCAGGGCAATACGAGCAGTACTTC.